This passage covers 6 T cell receptor beta chains from one sample sequenced in a study of shared clonotypes between healthy human individuals. Assay used: immunoSEQ multiplex PCR; TCRdb lists only in-frame clones, some missing. The profile shows roughly 700,000 clones, roughly 70% of them singletons. The sequenced sample consisted of memory CD4+ T cells sorted from blood. The subset denotes: CD45RA-negative fraction. All receptors come from a woman in her 30s in good health.

The V gene is TRBV7-2, the J gene TRBJ2-3; D is undetermined. V lost 5 bases, J lost 0 bases, and 12 bases lay in between. CDR1 and CDR2 from the germline V gene are SGHTA and FQGNSA. The CDR3 has 15 amino acids. CDR3 protein: CASSIGRVSTDTQYF. The CDR3 DNA follows: TGTGCCAGCAGCATCGGACGAGTTAGCACAGATACGCAGTATTTT.

CDR3 sequence reads: CASSHKGAGTSGNEQFF. CDR3 in DNA: TGTGCCAGCAGCCACAAAGGCGCCGGGACTAGCGGTAATGAGCAGTTCTTC. V and J are TRBV7-3 and TRBJ2-1, with 11 bases that match TRBD2. The CDR3 totals 17 residues. V lost 5 bases to trimming and J lost 7 bases; unmatched junction nucleotides: 13. Germline assignment: CDR1 SGHTA and CDR2 FQGTGA.

The chain is built from TRBV5-5 and TRBJ1-1; a weak D match, TRBD1 (6 bases). The V gene lost 1 base and the J gene lost 1 base, with 8 bases spanning the gap. This CDR3 is 14 amino acids long. From germline, CDR1 is SGHKS and CDR2 YYEKEE (reference sequence). The CDR3: CASSLSTGNTEAFF. CDR3 sequence (DNA): TGTGCCAGCAGCTTGTCGACAGGGAACACTGAAGCTTTCTTT.

The chain recombines TRBV15 with TRBJ2-7, with D possibly matching TRBD1 (5 bases). Trimming cost V 0 bases and J 2 bases, with 11 bases left between them. CDR3 size: 15 residues. Germline CDR1 reads LNHNV; CDR2 reads YYDKDF (reference sequence). CDR3 amino acids: CATSRDGAGTYEQYF. CDR3 sequence (DNA): TGTGCCACCAGCAGAGATGGGGCAGGGACCTACGAGCAGTACTTC. The full variable domain, with the rest looked up from reference TRBV15 and TRBJ2-7, is DAMVIQNPRYQVTQFGKPVTLSCSQTLNHNVMYWYQQKSSQAPKLLFHYYDKDFNNEADTPDNFQSRRPNTSFCFLDIRSPGLGDTAMYLCATSRDGAGTYEQYFGPGTRLTVT.

The chain has TRBV6-5 and TRBJ2-1; D not certain. The V gene lost 3 bases and the J gene lost 5 bases, with 11 bases spanning the gap. CDR1 and CDR2 from the germline V gene are MNHEY and SVGAGI. This CDR3 is 14 amino acids long. The CDR3 region has the DNA TGTGCCAGCAGTTATTACACCGGCCACAATGAGCAGTTCTTC. Translation gives CASSYYTGHNEQFF.

This clone was observed once. This chain uses TRBV13 with TRBJ1-2; no reliable D call. The CDR3 is made up of 14 amino acids. Trimming left V 3 bases short and J 0 bases short, with 8 bases between. Looked up from germline, CDR1 is PRHDT and CDR2 is FYEKMQ (reference sequence). CDR3 coding DNA: TGTGCCAGCAGCTTGATGGTAGCTAACTATGGCTACACCTTC. This sequence encodes CASSLMVANYGYTF.